Below, 2 T cell receptor beta chains from the same sample are listed, as sequenced in a study of cytomegalovirus exposure and HLA in healthy donors. Clones were read by immunoSEQ multiplex PCR, and TCRdb kept only the in-frame ones, dropping some. The table lists 200,000 or so clones, roughly 84% of them singletons. Material for sequencing was PBMCs. These receptors were collected from a man aged 18 to 29 in good health and CMV-seropositive.

The chain combines TRBV19 with TRBJ1-5, with D unresolved. The CDR3 spans 14 residues. Deletions cut 3 bases from V and 4 bases from J, with 10 bases between. Germline V gives CDR1 LNHDA, CDR2 SQIVND (reference sequence). The CDR3 protein is CASSIRGRNQPQHF. DNA of the CDR3: TGTGCCAGTAGTATTCGGGGAAGGAATCAGCCCCAGCATTTT.

CDR3 bases: TGTGCCAGCAGCGAGCTAGGGGGTCTGGGAGATACGCAGTATTTT. Protein sequence: CASSELGGLGDTQYF. The chain has TRBV6-5 and TRBJ2-3; TRBD1 is a possible D gene (6 bases). Trimming took off 6 bases at V and 5 bases at J, with 18 bases between the two ends. CDR3 length: 15 amino acids. Germline CDR1 MNHEY, CDR2 SVGAGI.